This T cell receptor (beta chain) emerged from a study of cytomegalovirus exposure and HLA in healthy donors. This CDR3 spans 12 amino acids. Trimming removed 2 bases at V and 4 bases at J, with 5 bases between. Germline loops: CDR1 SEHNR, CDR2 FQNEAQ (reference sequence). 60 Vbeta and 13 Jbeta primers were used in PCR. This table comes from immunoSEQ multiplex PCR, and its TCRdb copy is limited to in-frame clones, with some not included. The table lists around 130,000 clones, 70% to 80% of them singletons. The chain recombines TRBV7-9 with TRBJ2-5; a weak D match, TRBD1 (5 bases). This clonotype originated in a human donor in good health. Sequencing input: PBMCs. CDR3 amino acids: CASSLQGETQYF. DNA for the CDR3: TGTGCCAGCAGCTTACAGGGAGAGACCCAGTACTTC. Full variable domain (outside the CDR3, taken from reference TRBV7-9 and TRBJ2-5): DTGVSQNPRHKITKRGQNVTFRCDPISEHNRLYWYRQTLGQGPEFLTYFQNEAQLEKSRLLSDRFSAERPKGSFSTLEIQRTEQGDSAMYLCASSLQGETQYFGPGTRLLVL.